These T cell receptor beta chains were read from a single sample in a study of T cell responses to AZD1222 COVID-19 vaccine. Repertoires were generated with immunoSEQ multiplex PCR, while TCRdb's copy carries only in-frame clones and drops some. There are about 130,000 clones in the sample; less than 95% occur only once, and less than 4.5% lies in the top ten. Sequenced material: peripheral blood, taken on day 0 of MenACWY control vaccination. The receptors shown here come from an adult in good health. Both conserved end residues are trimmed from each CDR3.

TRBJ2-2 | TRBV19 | ASTWDRASTGELF
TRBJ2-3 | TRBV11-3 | ASSLTSSTDTQY
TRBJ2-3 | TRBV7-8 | ASSSPGLAGAYTDTQY
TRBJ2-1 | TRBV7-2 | ASSWTSGSNEQF
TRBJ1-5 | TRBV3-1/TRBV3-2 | ASSRDRDQPQH
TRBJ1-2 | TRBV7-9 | ASSSPDRASAGYGYT
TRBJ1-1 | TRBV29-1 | SVPLGGSTEAF
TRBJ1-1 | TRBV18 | ASSQGTVEAF
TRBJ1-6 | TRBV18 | ASSPMGVASVFSPLH
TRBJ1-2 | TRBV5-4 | ASSLVGQGYGYT
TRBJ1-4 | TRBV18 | ASSPRRDGPEKLF
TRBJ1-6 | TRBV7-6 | ASSLGRPGDNSPLH
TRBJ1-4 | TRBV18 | ASSLQGNQEKLF
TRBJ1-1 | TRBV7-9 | ASSLGGWTLGTEAF
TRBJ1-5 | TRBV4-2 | ASSLSGRPQH
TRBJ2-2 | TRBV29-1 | SVWWGANTGELF
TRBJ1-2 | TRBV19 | ASSGGQGRTGNYGYT
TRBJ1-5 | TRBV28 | ASSNTFQPQH
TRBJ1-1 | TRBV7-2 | ASSLIRPMNTEAF
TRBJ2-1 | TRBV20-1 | SASAVDEQF
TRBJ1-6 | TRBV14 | ASSQAWGTGASPLH
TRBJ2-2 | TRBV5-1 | ASSPDPGGELF
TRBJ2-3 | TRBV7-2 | ASSQQGAGTDTQY